The 25 T cell receptor beta chains below were found in one sample sequenced in a study of blood T cell repertoires in COVID-19. Using immunoSEQ multiplex PCR, the repertoire was profiled, and TCRdb retains in-frame clones only, with some absent. The data hold roughly 190,000 clones, with about 88% observed a single time. Sequenced input: peripheral blood. The receptors were gathered from a woman aged 40 to 55 who had recovered from COVID-19.

The V gene is TRBV18, the J gene TRBJ2-3, with D possibly matching TRBD2 (5 bases). Between the trimmed V and J ends, which lost 4 bases and 6 bases, there was a span of 8 bases. This CDR3 has 12 amino acids. Germline V gene sequence: CDR1 KGHSH, CDR2 LQKENI. Here the CDR3 DNA reads TGTGCCAGCTCACGGGTAGCGGATACGCAGTATTTT. Its protein is CASSRVADTQYF.

The chain links TRBV5-1 to TRBJ1-1, with D unclear. CDR1 is SGHRS, CDR2 YFSETQ, per germline. The CDR3 covers 15 residues. Trimming removed 0 bases at V and 1 base at J, with 10 bases between. The CDR3 region is CASSLGGQTNTEAFF. The CDR3 nucleotides read TGCGCCAGCAGCTTGGGAGGGCAGACGAACACTGAAGCTTTCTTT. Full variable domain (rest looked up from reference TRBV5-1 and TRBJ1-1): KAGVTQTPRYLIKTRGQQVTLSCSPISGHRSVSWYQQTPGQGLQFLFEYFSETQRNKGNFPGRFSGRQFSNSRSEMNVSTLELGDSALYLCASSLGGQTNTEAFFGQGTRLTVV.

The chain couples TRBV4-3 to TRBJ2-7, with 15 bases identical to TRBD2. There are 17 residues in the CDR3. Germline-derived CDR1 and CDR2 are LGHNA and YSLEER. The junction had 5 bases not matched to a gene; V was cut back by 3 bases and J by 2 bases. Here the CDR3 DNA reads TGCGCCAGCAGCCAGGGACTAGCGGGAGGTGGGGCCTACGAGCAGTACTTC. Translation gives CASSQGLAGGGAYEQYF.

This chain links TRBV10-2 with TRBJ2-3, with TRBD2 matching 11 bases. Germline V gene lookup returns CDR1 WSHSY and CDR2 SAAADI. The J segment lost 3 bases and the V segment lost 10 bases, leaving 15 bases of the junction unmatched. The length of the CDR3 is 17 residues. The CDR3 region has the DNA TGCGCCACCTCACTAGCGGGAGCCGACGTCGGAACAGATACGCAGTATTTT. Translation gives CATSLAGADVGTDTQYF.

The chain employs TRBV19 and TRBJ2-3; 8 bases are a match to TRBD2. This CDR3 spans 15 amino acids. Germline V gene lookup returns CDR1 LNHDA and CDR2 SQIVND (reference sequence). Germline trimming cut 2 bases from V and 6 bases from J; bases unmatched to any gene: 7. For the CDR3, the DNA is TGTGCCAGTAGTATAAAAGCGGGAGCGGGCGATACGCAGTATTTT. This sequence encodes CASSIKAGAGDTQYF. Full variable domain (outside the CDR3, taken from reference TRBV19 and TRBJ2-3): DGGITQSPKYLFRKEGQNVTLSCEQNLNHDAMYWYRQDPGQGLRLIYYSQIVNDFQKGDIAEGYSVSREKKESFPLTVTSAQKNPTAFYLCASSIKAGAGDTQYFGPGTRLTVL.

The J gene is TRBJ2-3, the V gene TRBV18; 12 positions agree with TRBD2. Trimming at V came to 3 bases and at J to 1 base, leaving 5 bases not matched to a gene. This CDR3 contains 17 residues. The V gene's germline CDR1 is KGHSH and CDR2 LQKENI. CDR3 coding DNA: TGTGCCAGCTCACCGCGACTAGCGGGAGAAGGCACAGATACGCAGTATTTT. Translation: CASSPRLAGEGTDTQYF.

V is TRBV28 and J is TRBJ2-1, with D maybe TRBD1 (5 bases). Germline assignment: CDR1 MDHEN and CDR2 SYDVKM. V shed 1 base and J shed 2 bases, with 15 bases lying between them. The CDR3 runs 17 residues. The CDR3 reads CASSLSGRVGTYNEQFF. CDR3 nucleotide sequence: TGTGCCAGCAGTTTATCGGGCAGGGTAGGGACCTACAATGAGCAGTTCTTC.

The chain joins TRBV29-1 to TRBJ2-7; TRBD1 matches 10 bases. The CDR3 extends over 14 amino acids. CDR1 and CDR2 from the germline V gene are SQVTM and ANQGSEA. With 7 bases clipped from V and 2 bases from J, the junction kept 8 bases outside the gene matches. In DNA form, the CDR3 reads TGCAGCGCCCTCCTCGGGACAGGGGCCTACGAGCAGTACTTC. Translated: CSALLGTGAYEQYF.

The chain couples TRBV3-1 (or the pseudogene TRBV3-2) to TRBJ2-3; D ambiguous. The CDR3 is made up of 12 amino acids. Germline V gives CDR1 LGHDT, CDR2 YNNKEL (reference sequence). V was shortened by 4 bases and J by 6 bases, with 8 bases between the two germline ends. In DNA, the CDR3 is TGTGCCAGCAGCCCAACTGAGGATACGCAGTATTTT. It yields the protein CASSPTEDTQYF.

The rearrangement uses TRBV28 and TRBJ1-1; D perhaps matches TRBD1 (6 bases). Trimming cost V 6 bases and J 6 bases, with 14 bases left between them. This CDR3 is 13 amino acids long. The germline CDR1 and CDR2 sequences are MDHEN and SYDVKM. The CDR3 coding sequence is TGTGCCAGCAGAACAGGGTTTATCTCTGAAGCTTTCTTT. Translating it yields CASRTGFISEAFF. The whole variable domain, remainder taken from reference TRBV28 and TRBJ1-1, is DVKVTQSSRYLVKRTGEKVFLECVQDMDHENMFWYRQDPGLGLRLIYFSYDVKMKEKGDIPEGYSVSREKKERFSLILESASTNQTSMYLCASRTGFISEAFFGQGTRLTVV.

The rearrangement joins TRBV18 to TRBJ2-1; D remains unclear. V lost 2 bases to trimming and J lost 10 bases, with 6 bases between them. The CDR3 is made up of 11 amino acids. Germline CDR1 KGHSH, CDR2 LQKENI. Written as DNA, the CDR3 is TGTGCCAGCTCACCAGGGCGAGAGCAGTTCTTC. This translates into CASSPGREQFF. The full variable domain, in which reference TRBV18 and TRBJ2-1 provide the parts outside the CDR3, is NAGVMQNPRHLVRRRGQEARLRCSPMKGHSHVYWYRQLPEEGLKFMVYLQKENIIDESGMPKERFSAEFPKEGPSILRIQQVVRGDSAAYFCASSPGREQFFGPGTRLTVL.

This chain joins TRBV6-2 or TRBV6-3 and TRBJ2-1, with 7 bases aligning to TRBD1. CDR1 MNHEY and CDR2 SVGEGT come from the germline V gene. The CDR3 has 19 residues. Trimming at V came to 6 bases and at J to 4 bases, leaving 21 bases not matched to a gene. The CDR3 region is CASSTTTAAGQVGYNEQFF. CDR3 in DNA: TGTGCCAGCAGCACCACCACTGCCGCCGGACAGGTTGGTTACAATGAGCAGTTCTTC.

This chain links TRBV7-6 with TRBJ2-1, with 9 bases fitting TRBD2. Germline V gives CDR1 SGHVS, CDR2 FNYEAQ. There are 16 residues in the CDR3. Trimming removed 1 base from V and 7 bases from J; junction bases left unmatched: 8. CDR3 protein: CASSLGSGLAGNEQFF. The CDR3 region has the DNA TGTGCCAGCAGCTTAGGGTCGGGACTAGCAGGGAATGAGCAGTTCTTC.

The chain couples TRBV4-2 to TRBJ2-3; 8 positions agree with TRBD1. This CDR3 region has 15 residues. V was pared by 0 bases and J by 9 bases, with 8 bases of the junction left unmatched. Germline CDR1 LGHNA, CDR2 YNFKEQ. CDR3 coding DNA: TGTGCCAGCAGCCAAGATTCGGGACAGGCCTCGACGCAGTATTTT. Encoded protein: CASSQDSGQASTQYF.

The gene calls are TRBV28 and TRBJ2-7; 8 bases line up with TRBD2. The J segment lost 2 bases and the V segment lost 6 bases, leaving 24 bases of the junction unmatched. Germline V gene sequence: CDR1 MDHEN, CDR2 SYDVKM. This CDR3 region has 20 residues. CDR3 amino acids: CASSLPYRAKSGSPTYEQYF. The CDR3 DNA reads TGTGCCAGCAGCTTACCGTATCGAGCAAAAAGCGGGAGTCCGACCTACGAGCAGTACTTC. Full variable domain (rest looked up from reference TRBV28 and TRBJ2-7): DVKVTQSSRYLVKRTGEKVFLECVQDMDHENMFWYRQDPGLGLRLIYFSYDVKMKEKGDIPEGYSVSREKKERFSLILESASTNQTSMYLCASSLPYRAKSGSPTYEQYFGPGTRLTVT.

This chain joins TRBV9 and TRBJ2-1; 9 bases line up with TRBD2. V trimming: 0 bases; J trimming: 6 bases; junction bases outside the gene matches: 4. CDR3 length equals 15 residues. CDR1 is SGDLS, CDR2 YYNGEE, per germline. DNA of the CDR3: TGTGCCAGCAGCGTAGTGGGTAGCGGGAGCAATGAGCAGTTCTTC. Amino acids: CASSVVGSGSNEQFF.

The chain has TRBV13 and TRBJ2-2; 7 bases agree with TRBD2. With V trimmed by 2 bases and J by 6 bases, 3 bases remained unmatched. Germline V gene data show CDR1 as PRHDT and CDR2 as FYEKMQ (reference sequence). The CDR3 has 14 residues. This chain's CDR3 is CASSLSGAAGELFF. The DNA for the CDR3 is TGTGCCAGCAGCTTAAGCGGGGCCGCCGGGGAGCTGTTTTTT.

The chain is built from TRBV28 and TRBJ1-5; 9 nucleotides line up with TRBD1. V was pared by 6 bases and J by 5 bases, with 8 bases of the junction left unmatched. This CDR3 is built from 15 residues. CDR1 and CDR2 (germline): MDHEN, SYDVKM. The CDR3: CASSPPGQGYQPQHF. CDR3 DNA sequence: TGTGCCAGCAGCCCTCCGGGACAGGGATATCAGCCCCAGCATTTT.

This chain uses TRBV28 with TRBJ1-5, with a weak D call TRBD1 (6 bases). The V end was cut by 4 bases, the J end by 7 bases, with 17 bases between. CDR1 is MDHEN and CDR2 is SYDVKM in the germline V gene. The CDR3 totals 15 residues. The CDR3 loop is CASSSGGQNDQPQHF. The CDR3 coding sequence is TGTGCCAGCAGTTCCGGGGGGCAGAATGACCAGCCCCAGCATTTT. Together with reference TRBV28 and TRBJ1-5, the CDR3 gives the full variable domain: DVKVTQSSRYLVKRTGEKVFLECVQDMDHENMFWYRQDPGLGLRLIYFSYDVKMKEKGDIPEGYSVSREKKERFSLILESASTNQTSMYLCASSSGGQNDQPQHFGDGTRLSIL.

The genes are TRBV7-9 and TRBJ2-7; D perhaps matches TRBD2 (7 bases). V lost 5 bases, J lost 7 bases, and 21 bases lay in between. Germline V gene lookup returns CDR1 SEHNR and CDR2 FQNEAQ (reference sequence). The CDR3 runs to 15 residues. CDR3 residues: CASSLMGGLDEEQYF. In DNA form, the CDR3 reads TGTGCCAGCAGCCTTATGGGGGGGCTAGATGAAGAGCAGTACTTC. Together with reference TRBV7-9 and TRBJ2-7, the CDR3 gives the full variable domain: DTGVSQNPRHKITKRGQNVTFRCDPISEHNRLYWYRQTLGQGPEFLTYFQNEAQLEKSRLLSDRFSAERPKGSFSTLEIQRTEQGDSAMYLCASSLMGGLDEEQYFGPGTRLTVT.

This chain connects TRBV6-2 or TRBV6-3 to TRBJ2-7; 7 bases are a match to TRBD1. CDR1 is MNHEY and CDR2 is SVGEGT in the germline V gene. This CDR3 spans 15 amino acids. The J segment lost 2 bases and the V segment lost 5 bases, leaving 9 bases of the junction unmatched. The CDR3 bases are TGTGCCAGCAGTCCCTGGCAGGGGGTTCCCTACGAGCAGTACTTC. Translation: CASSPWQGVPYEQYF.

DNA for the CDR3: TGCGCCAGCAGCCAAGATACCGAGAACTATGGCTACACCTTC. Translating gives CASSQDTENYGYTF. V is TRBV4-1 and J is TRBJ1-2; D not certain. Germline V gene lookup returns CDR1 MGHRA and CDR2 YSYEKL. Between the trimmed V and J ends, which lost 0 bases and 2 bases, there was a span of 7 bases. CDR3 size: 14 residues.

This chain uses TRBV15 with TRBJ2-7; D is possibly TRBD2 (6 bases). Germline V gene lookup returns CDR1 LNHNV and CDR2 YYDKDF (reference sequence). Trimming shortened V by 5 bases and J by 1 base, and 12 bases separated the two germline ends. The CDR3 extends over 14 amino acids. CDR3 protein: CATSWDGGSYEQYF. In DNA form, the CDR3 reads TGTGCCACCAGCTGGGACGGAGGGTCCTACGAGCAGTACTTC.

The V and J genes are TRBV29-1 and TRBJ2-1, with a possible D match to TRBD2 (6 bases). V was trimmed by 6 bases and J by 10 bases, leaving 16 bases between them. Germline V gene lookup returns CDR1 SQVTM and CDR2 ANQGSEA. The CDR3 sequence is 12 residues long. The CDR3 coding sequence is TGCAGCGTCGGCGGCGTGGGAGGAGAGCAGTTCTTC. This gives the protein CSVGGVGGEQFF.

The chain couples TRBV21-1 to TRBJ1-2; the table's D gene call, TRBD1, was not cross checked with the DNA. TRBV21-1 is given as a pseudogene. The CDR3 length is 12 residues. The CDR3 loop is CASSKGTVTVTF. For the CDR3, the DNA is TGTGCCAGCAGCAAAGGGACAGTTACTGTGACCTTC.